The entry below gives a single T cell receptor (beta chain) sequence along with its context. The protocol was immunoSEQ multiplex PCR, while the TCRdb copy is restricted to in-frame clones and leaves out a portion. The repertoire includes some 69,000 clones, about 82% of them detected once, and 1.8% sits in the top ten. This specimen comes from a study of blood T cell repertoires in COVID-19. Trimming took 2 bases from V and 0 from J, leaving 8 bases between them. Germline CDR1 reads SGHTA; CDR2 reads FQGNSA. The CDR3 has 15 residues. Sequenced sample: peripheral blood. V gene TRBV7-2 combines with J gene TRBJ1-5; a possible D gene is TRBD1 (5 bases). The clonotype originates from a woman aged 55 to 70 with acute or convalescent COVID-19. The CDR3 nucleotides are TGTGCCAGCAGCTTACAGGGAAATAGCAATCAGCCCCAGCATTTT. This sequence encodes CASSLQGNSNQPQHF.